This TCR beta chain was sequenced during a study of T cells in Graves' hyperthyroidism and ophthalmopathy. Findings of the study overall: Clonotypes that were expanded in thyroid above 0.001 mostly appeared in blood too. For ophthalmopathy, model prediction preceded onset by a median roughly 6.5 months.

About this clonotype itself: What it binds is unknown.

V was trimmed by 7 bases and J by 6 bases, leaving 15 bases between them. The germline CDR1 and CDR2 sequences are SQVTM and ANQGSEA. This CDR3 has 12 residues. Patients between 18 and 65 years old had hyperthyroidism, newly diagnosed and lasting under 2 months. The study based diagnoses on clinical symptoms, serum thyroxine and TRAb, thyroid ultrasound and orbital computed tomography. Authors of the study amplified TCR beta CDR3 regions from RNA transcripts. TCR CDR3 regions were first amplified by RT-PCR with HTBI primers. Via MiXCR, TCRdb re-called the multiplex PCR reads, giving one row per CDR3 protein. Of fewer than 750,000 distinct CDR3 sequences listed, 35% to 55% are singletons.

The material sequenced was peripheral blood or thyroid tissue (not recorded which). The receptor's source is a woman aged 18-30 years with Graves' hyperthyroidism. The chain joins TRBV29-1 to TRBJ1-2; the D gene is possibly TRBD1 (5 bases). In nucleotides, the CDR3 is TGCAGCGAACGAACGGGACTCGATGGCTACACCTTC. As protein: CSERTGLDGYTF.